Sequencing of this T cell receptor (beta chain) was carried out in a study of chemoradiotherapy in HPV16-positive cancers. General study points: During treatment, candidate HPV-specific clones and E7-related motifs expanded in tumor.

The assay was immunoSEQ multiplex PCR, and TCRdb's table has in-frame clones only and misses some. The sample consists of approximately 5,700 clones, approximately 80% of them appearing once. Repertoires were sampled repeatedly during chemoradiotherapy. This clone was counted only a few times. Its specificity is unknown. The source material was tumor tissue, sampled from a patient who underwent chemoradiotherapy. The sequence derives from a human donor with HPV-associated anogenital cancer.

In DNA, the CDR3 is TGTGCCTGGAGTGAAGCGGGGGTCGGACAGTACTTC. As protein: CAWSEAGVGQYF. The V and J genes are TRBV30 and TRBJ2-7; 8 nucleotides agree with TRBD2. V gave up 1 base and J gave up 10 bases; unmatched junction bases: 6. Germline CDR1 and CDR2: GTSNPN and SVGIG (reference sequence). The CDR3 extends over 12 amino acids.